What follows is one T cell receptor (beta chain) and its context. Trimming left V 3 bases short and J 7 bases short, with 12 bases between. This CDR3 is built from 12 residues. The germline V gene encodes CDR1 GTSNPN and CDR2 SVGIG (reference sequence). These data originate in a study of blood T cell repertoires in COVID-19. Study details: In each case, the material was cDNA or gDNA derived from T cells, B-cell-depleted T cells, or PBMCs.

The repertoire was sequenced with immunoSEQ multiplex PCR; TCRdb's copy has only in-frame clones and lacks some. The sample yields around 700,000 clones, just under 90% seen once. The chain joins TRBV30 to TRBJ1-2; D is unclear. This receptor was identified in a woman between 18 and 30 years old with acute or convalescent COVID-19. The sample consisted of peripheral blood. The CDR3 spells CAWRRTTGGYTF. The CDR3 DNA is TGTGCCTGGAGGAGGACTACCGGTGGCTACACCTTC.